The 32 T cell receptor beta chains in this list originate from one sample, sequenced in a study of chemoradiotherapy in HPV16-positive cancers. Repertoires were generated with immunoSEQ multiplex PCR, while TCRdb's copy carries only in-frame clones and drops some. The sample has fewer than 7,500 clones, approximately 90% seen once. The specimen was blood, collected from a patient who underwent chemoradiotherapy. These TCRs come from a human donor with HPV-associated anogenital cancer.

J is TRBJ1-6 and V is TRBV7-2, with a weak D call TRBD1 (6 bases). The V end lost 5 bases, the J end lost 10 bases, and 18 bases lay between the germline ends. The CDR3 covers 15 residues. The germline V gene has CDR1 SGHTA and CDR2 FQGNSA. CDR3 DNA sequence: TGTGCCAGCAGCCCTCAACAGGGCCTTAGATCACCCCTCCACTTT. Its protein is CASSPQQGLRSPLHF. The whole variable domain, filled in from reference TRBV7-2 and TRBJ1-6, reads GAGVSQSPSNKVTEKGKDVELRCDPISGHTALYWYRQSLGQGLEFLIYFQGNSAPDKSGLPSDRFSAERTGGSVSTLTIQRTQQEDSAVYLCASSPQQGLRSPLHFGNGTRLTVT.

DNA of the CDR3: TGTGCCAGCAGCTCCAGGGTTCCGGCCTTTGGGGGGAACCACTACGAGCAGTACTTC. This encodes CASSSRVPAFGGNHYEQYF. The J gene is TRBJ2-7, the V gene TRBV5-6; maybe TRBD2 (6 bases). Per germline, CDR1 SGHDT and CDR2 YYEEEE. With 3 bases removed from V and 3 bases from J, the gap between germline ends came to 28 bases. This CDR3 comprises 19 residues.

The chain has TRBV5-1 and TRBJ1-5; D gene ambiguous. Germline loops: CDR1 SGHRS, CDR2 YFSETQ. The CDR3 consists of 13 residues. The germline V and J ends were trimmed by 5 bases and 7 bases, with 13 bases remaining between them. Here the CDR3 reads CASRLETEQPQHF. In DNA, the CDR3 is TGCGCCAGCAGACTGGAGACGGAGCAGCCCCAGCATTTT.

The chain joins TRBV27 to TRBJ1-4; 8 bases map to TRBD1. Germline CDR1 MNHEY, CDR2 SMNVEV (reference sequence). With V trimmed by 3 bases and J by 5 bases, 8 bases remained unmatched. The CDR3 sequence is 16 residues long. CDR3 loop: CASSLDPGQANEKLFF. CDR3 bases: TGTGCCAGCAGTTTGGATCCGGGACAGGCGAATGAAAAACTGTTTTTT.

This chain uses TRBV7-9 with TRBJ2-5; TRBD2 aligns across 7 bases. This CDR3 is built from 12 residues. The trim removed 2 bases at V and 12 bases at J, leaving 6 bases unmatched. Germline-derived CDR1 and CDR2 are SEHNR and FQNEAQ (reference sequence). Written as DNA, the CDR3 is TGTGCCAGCAGCTTACGGTCAGGGAGGGAGTACTTC. Amino acid sequence: CASSLRSGREYF. The variable domain in full, with the rest retrieved from reference TRBV7-9 and TRBJ2-5, is DTGVSQNPRHKITKRGQNVTFRCDPISEHNRLYWYRQTLGQGPEFLTYFQNEAQLEKSRLLSDRFSAERPKGSFSTLEIQRTEQGDSAMYLCASSLRSGREYFGPGTRLLVL.

This sequence joins TRBV4-2 and TRBJ1-3; the D is unclear. Between the trimmed V and J ends, which lost 3 bases and 3 bases, there was a span of 3 bases. The CDR3 is 12 amino acids. Germline lookup yields CDR1 LGHNA and CDR2 YNFKEQ. For the CDR3, the DNA is TGTGCCAGCAGCCACCTTGGAAACACCATATATTTT. This gives the protein CASSHLGNTIYF.

CDR3 nucleotide sequence: TGTGCCAGCAGCTTAGAATCCCCCTACGAGCAGTACTTC. Translated: CASSLESPYEQYF. The chain carries TRBV7-6 and TRBJ2-7; D is uncertain. V lost 1 base to trimming and J lost 2 bases, with 6 bases between them. The germline V gene encodes CDR1 SGHVS and CDR2 FNYEAQ. This CDR3 spans 13 amino acids.

The chain couples TRBV27 to TRBJ2-1; 8 bases match TRBD1. The CDR3 is made up of 17 amino acids. V dropped 5 bases and J dropped 7; count of bases not matched to a gene: 16. Germline V CDR1 and CDR2: MNHEY, SMNVEV (reference sequence). The CDR3 DNA follows: TGTGCCAGCAGTCTCAAACCCGGGCAGGGGGCGTGGAATGAGCAGTTCTTC. It yields the protein CASSLKPGQGAWNEQFF.

This chain links TRBV5-6 with TRBJ1-3, with D perhaps matching TRBD1 (5 bases). The CDR3 has 14 amino acids. V lost 2 bases and J 1 base, leaving 7 bases between the germline ends. Per the germline V gene, CDR1 is SGHDT and CDR2 is YYEEEE. The CDR3 sequence: CASSFPGSGNTIYF. The CDR3, as DNA: TGTGCCAGCAGCTTCCCAGGGTCTGGAAACACCATATATTTT.

V is TRBV7-2 and J is TRBJ2-5; no firm D call. Germline-derived CDR1 and CDR2 are SGHTA and FQGNSA. V lost 2 bases and J lost 2, with 6 bases in between. The CDR3 covers 13 residues. CDR3 loop: CASSLTPQETQYF. The CDR3, as DNA: TGTGCCAGCAGCTTAACACCGCAAGAGACCCAGTACTTC. The full variable domain, in which reference TRBV7-2 and TRBJ2-5 provide the parts outside the CDR3, is GAGVSQSPSNKVTEKGKDVELRCDPISGHTALYWYRQSLGQGLEFLIYFQGNSAPDKSGLPSDRFSAERTGGSVSTLTIQRTQQEDSAVYLCASSLTPQETQYFGPGTRLLVL.

V and J are TRBV5-5 and TRBJ2-1; D is unresolved. Germline V gene lookup returns CDR1 SGHKS and CDR2 YYEKEE (reference sequence). The CDR3 is made up of 13 amino acids. Trimming shortened V by 4 bases and J by 3 bases, and 8 bases separated the two germline ends. The CDR3 nucleotides read TGTGCCAGCAGCCCAACCTTCTACAATGAGCAGTTCTTC. Its translation: CASSPTFYNEQFF.

This chain joins TRBV28 and TRBJ2-3; 7 bases map to TRBD2. This CDR3 spans 14 amino acids. Germline V gene data show CDR1 as MDHEN and CDR2 as SYDVKM. V lost 6 bases, J lost 2 bases, and 5 bases stayed unmatched. The CDR3: CASSPGTNTDTQYF. CDR3 bases: TGTGCCAGCAGCCCCGGGACTAACACAGATACGCAGTATTTT.

The chain recombines TRBV11-2 with TRBJ2-5; 8 bases agree with TRBD2. This CDR3 contains 16 residues. The V gene end was trimmed by 5 bases and the J gene end by 4 bases; junction bases not matched to a gene: 12. CDR1 SGHAT and CDR2 FQNNGV come from the germline V gene. The CDR3 coding sequence is TGTGCCAGCAGCCCCCGGAGCGGGAGTTATGGAGAGACCCAGTACTTC. The encoded protein is CASSPRSGSYGETQYF.

This rearrangement joins TRBV5-6 to TRBJ1-6; unclear D gene. V lost 4 bases and J lost 7, with 15 bases in between. The CDR3 consists of 15 residues. Germline V gene lookup returns CDR1 SGHDT and CDR2 YYEEEE. The CDR3 bases are TGTGCCAGCAGCGGCGGGATCTGGGGAAATTCACCCCTCCACTTT. Its translation: CASSGGIWGNSPLHF.

V gene TRBV4-1 combines with J gene TRBJ1-1; weak D call: TRBD1 (6 bases). The length of the CDR3 is 14 residues. The germline CDR1 and CDR2 sequences are MGHRA and YSYEKL. Deletions cut 0 bases from V and 7 bases from J, with 12 bases between. The CDR3 sequence: CASSQELRGGEAFF. Here the CDR3 DNA reads TGCGCCAGCAGCCAAGAACTCCGAGGGGGTGAAGCTTTCTTT.

The chain carries TRBV9 and TRBJ2-2; a weak D match, TRBD1 (7 bases). The CDR3 length is 16 residues. Germline lookup yields CDR1 SGDLS and CDR2 YYNGEE. V was clipped by 3 bases and J by 4 bases, with 16 bases between them. The CDR3 loop is CASSERRGQGTGELFF. The CDR3 coding sequence is TGTGCCAGCAGCGAGCGGAGGGGGCAAGGCACCGGGGAGCTGTTTTTT.

This clone showed up just a few times. The chain has TRBV2 and TRBJ1-6; 9 bases agree with TRBD1. Germline lookup yields CDR1 SNHLY and CDR2 FYNNEI. V was clipped by 8 bases and J by 8 bases; unmatched bases: 4. CDR3 size: 13 residues. As DNA, the CDR3 is TGTGCCAGCGAGAGGACAGGGGATTCACCCCTCCACTTT. Protein sequence: CASERTGDSPLHF. Drawing the rest from reference TRBV2 and TRBJ1-6, the complete variable domain is EPEVTQTPSHQVTQMGQEVILRCVPISNHLYFYWYRQILGQKVEFLVSFYNNEISEKSEIFDDQFSVERPDGSNFTLKIRSTKLEDSAMYFCASERTGDSPLHFGNGTRLTVT.

V and J are TRBV9 and TRBJ2-5; 9 nucleotides match TRBD1. V lost 6 bases to trimming and J lost 5 bases; unmatched junction nucleotides: 8. This CDR3 has 14 amino acids. From germline, CDR1 is SGDLS and CDR2 YYNGEE. CDR3 sequence (DNA): TGTGCCAGCACCAGACAGGGGGAAGGTGAGACCCAGTACTTC. It is translated as CASTRQGEGETQYF. The whole variable domain, remainder taken from reference TRBV9 and TRBJ2-5, is DSGVTQTPKHLITATGQRVTLRCSPRSGDLSVYWYQQSLDQGLQFLIQYYNGEERAKGNILERFSAQQFPDLHSELNLSSLELGDSALYFCASTRQGEGETQYFGPGTRLLVL.

V and J are TRBV6-5 and TRBJ1-2, with D perhaps TRBD1 (6 bases). Germline CDR1 is MNHEY and CDR2 is SVGAGI. This CDR3 comprises 13 residues. Trimming shortened V by 8 bases and J by 4 bases, and 14 bases separated the two germline ends. The CDR3 region is CASRIGGAYGYTF. In nucleotides, the CDR3 is TGTGCCAGCCGGATCGGGGGGGCCTATGGCTACACCTTC.

J is TRBJ2-6 and V is TRBV7-3; 9 bases are a match to TRBD2. Germline loops: CDR1 SGHTA, CDR2 FQGTGA. The V segment lost 5 bases and the J segment 0 bases; nucleotides outside the gene matches: 8. This CDR3 comprises 18 residues. This CDR3 is CASSPAGGTISGANVLTF. CDR3 bases: TGTGCCAGCAGCCCCGCGGGGGGGACCATCTCTGGGGCCAACGTCCTGACTTTC. Filled out from reference TRBV7-3 and TRBJ2-6, the complete variable domain reads GAGVSQTPSNKVTEKGKYVELRCDPISGHTALYWYRQSLGQGPEFLIYFQGTGAADDSGLPNDRFFAVRPEGSVSTLKIQRTERGDSAVYLCASSPAGGTISGANVLTFGAGSRLTVL.

This clone was detected only once. This chain uses TRBV18 with TRBJ1-1, with 11 bases identical to TRBD1. V lost 3 bases and J lost 3; bases outside the gene matches: 12. CDR1 and CDR2 from the germline V gene are KGHSH and LQKENI. The CDR3 covers 18 residues. The CDR3 region has the DNA TGTGCCAGCTCACCTGTCGGGACAGGGGGGCGAGTGTACACTGAAGCTTTCTTT. Its protein is CASSPVGTGGRVYTEAFF.

The chain is built from TRBV29-1 and TRBJ2-2; tentatively, D is TRBD2 (6 bases). This CDR3 region has 14 residues. Trimming stripped 6 bases from V and 3 bases from J, with 14 bases between. From germline, CDR1 is SQVTM and CDR2 ANQGSEA. CDR3 amino acids: CSVAKTGDTGELFF. The CDR3 nucleotides are TGCAGCGTCGCGAAAACGGGGGACACCGGGGAGCTGTTTTTT.

The V gene is TRBV6-1, the J gene TRBJ1-2; no definite D call. In germline, CDR1 is MNHNS, CDR2 SASEGT. The CDR3 loop spans 13 amino acids. Trimming stripped 4 bases from V and 8 bases from J, with 14 bases between. The CDR3 loop is CASSVASEGGYTF. The CDR3 coding sequence is TGTGCCAGCAGTGTGGCCAGTGAAGGAGGCTACACCTTC.

This sequence joins TRBV28 and TRBJ2-1; 7 nucleotides align to TRBD2. The germline V gene encodes CDR1 MDHEN and CDR2 SYDVKM. This CDR3 has 14 amino acids. Trimming at V came to 6 bases and at J to 8 bases, leaving 10 bases not matched to a gene. The CDR3 DNA follows: TGTGCCAGCAGAGAACTAGCGATTCACCATGAGCAGTTCTTC. It is translated as CASRELAIHHEQFF.

The rearrangement joins TRBV29-1 to TRBJ2-5; no clear D gene. The J call is uncertain, as TRBJ2-7 better fits the DNA end. Germline V gene data show CDR1 as SQVTM and CDR2 as ANQGSEA. CDR3 length equals 12 residues. The CDR3 sequence is CSVDGQDYEQYF. CDR3 nucleotide sequence: TGCAGCGTTGACGGGCAGGACTACGAGCAGTACTTC.

CDR3 bases: TGTGCCAGCAGCCTAAACAGGGGGCAACGTATTATGAACACTGAAGCTTTCTTT. Translated: CASSLNRGQRIMNTEAFF. The genes are TRBV5-6 and TRBJ1-1; 9 bases match TRBD1. The germline V gene encodes CDR1 SGHDT and CDR2 YYEEEE. The V gene end was trimmed by 4 bases and the J gene end by 0 bases; junction bases not matched to a gene: 13. The CDR3 consists of 18 residues.

This chain links TRBV6-1 with TRBJ2-2, with 8 bases lining up with TRBD2. Germline loops: CDR1 MNHNS, CDR2 SASEGT. CDR3 size: 15 residues. Unmatched junction bases numbered 4, after V lost 2 bases and J lost 5 bases. This chain's CDR3 is CASSETGGPTGELFF. As DNA, the CDR3 is TGTGCCAGCAGTGAAACGGGAGGGCCTACCGGGGAGCTGTTTTTT.

V and J are TRBV18 and TRBJ2-3; D unresolved. The CDR3 is 12 amino acids. Germline V gene data show CDR1 as KGHSH and CDR2 as LQKENI. Trimming shortened V by 3 bases and J by 4 bases, and 5 bases separated the two germline ends. The DNA for the CDR3 is TGTGCCAGCTCACCGACCGCAGATACGCAGTATTTT. Protein product: CASSPTADTQYF.

The rearrangement joins TRBV4-3 to TRBJ2-6; weak D call: TRBD2 (5 bases). This CDR3 contains 18 residues. V was trimmed by 0 bases and J by 0 bases, leaving 12 bases between them. Germline V gene data show CDR1 as LGHNA and CDR2 as YSLEER. The CDR3 is CASSQDGGVGSGANVLTF. In nucleotides, the CDR3 is TGCGCCAGCAGCCAAGATGGAGGAGTTGGCTCTGGGGCCAACGTCCTGACTTTC.

This chain uses TRBV7-3 with TRBJ2-2; 16 bases fit TRBD2. CDR3 length equals 19 residues. V lost 5 bases and J lost 6; bases outside the gene matches: 12. Germline V gene lookup returns CDR1 SGHTA and CDR2 FQGTGA. The CDR3 nucleotides are TGTGCCAGCAGCCCTACGGGACTAGCGGGAGGGCCGGTCCCCGGGGAGCTGTTTTTT. As protein: CASSPTGLAGGPVPGELFF.

The J gene is TRBJ1-2, the V gene TRBV9, with 7 bases lining up with TRBD1. CDR3 size: 16 residues. Unmatched junction bases numbered 9, after V lost 2 bases and J lost 2 bases. In germline, CDR1 is SGDLS, CDR2 YYNGEE. CDR3 coding DNA: TGTGCCAGCAGCGTCGGACTAGGGACAGACAACTATGGCTACACCTTC. Translating it yields CASSVGLGTDNYGYTF.

In its sample, this clone is large. The chain carries TRBV28 and TRBJ2-4; D remains unclear. This CDR3 is built from 13 residues. The germline gives CDR1 MDHEN, CDR2 SYDVKM. With 7 bases removed from V and 3 bases from J, the gap between germline ends came to 10 bases. The CDR3 here is CASKLIVKNIQYF. CDR3 in DNA: TGTGCCAGCAAATTGATTGTCAAAAACATTCAGTACTTC.